These 14 T cell receptor beta chains share one sample of origin, sequenced in a study of T cells in Graves' hyperthyroidism and ophthalmopathy. From RNA transcripts, TCR beta CDR3 regions were amplified. A first-round RT-PCR of the TCR CDR3 used the HTBI primer set. TCRdb reprocessed the multiplex PCR reads via MiXCR and lists one record per CDR3 protein. The sample has about 700,000 distinct CDR3 sequences; 14% are singletons. Specimen: blood. Receptors were obtained from a woman aged 18-29 years with Graves' hyperthyroidism.

The chain combines TRBV19 with TRBJ2-1; TRBD2 aligns across 9 bases. V was clipped by 4 bases and J by 6 bases; unmatched bases: 28. Germline V lookup: CDR1 LNHDA, CDR2 SQIVND (reference sequence). The CDR3 length is 22 residues. This CDR3 reads CASSTRQIYGNGGREGPNEQFF. The CDR3 DNA follows: TGTGCCAGTAGTACCCGACAGATCTACGGGAACGGGGGGCGGGAGGGCCCCAATGAGCAGTTCTTC. The complete variable domain, with remaining parts taken from reference TRBV19 and TRBJ2-1, reads DGGITQSPKYLFRKEGQNVTLSCEQNLNHDAMYWYRQDPGQGLRLIYYSQIVNDFQKGDIAEGYSVSREKKESFPLTVTSAQKNPTAFYLCASSTRQIYGNGGREGPNEQFFGPGTRLTVL.

This clonotype came up many times. The gene calls are TRBV28 and TRBJ2-1, with TRBD1 matching 7 bases. Germline V CDR1 and CDR2: MDHEN, SYDVKM. The CDR3 sequence is 15 residues long. The trim removed 6 bases at V and 8 bases at J, leaving 13 bases unmatched. CDR3 amino acids: CASSLGETGRDEQFF. The CDR3 coding sequence is TGTGCCAGCAGCCTGGGGGAGACAGGGAGAGATGAGCAGTTCTTC.

This clonotype occurred a few times. This may stem from a read error, because a much larger clone lies one nucleotide away. The gene calls are TRBV20-1 and TRBJ2-7; tentatively, D is TRBD2 (5 bases). The CDR3 consists of 13 residues. The V and J ends lost 3 bases and 7 bases respectively, with 16 bases between them. CDR1 is DFQATT and CDR2 is SNEGSKA in the germline V gene (reference sequence). CDR3 region: CSASLDHGNEQYF. DNA of the CDR3: TGCAGTGCTAGTCTGGACCACGGGAATGAGCAGTACTTC.

The chain combines TRBV27 with TRBJ2-3; 16 bases align to TRBD2. The length of the CDR3 is 21 residues. Germline V gene data show CDR1 as MNHEY and CDR2 as SMNVEV (reference sequence). V lost 8 bases to trimming and J lost 4 bases; unmatched junction nucleotides: 21. CDR3 in DNA: TGTGCCAGCCTCAAAAGGCCCCCACCGGGACTAGCGGGAGGGCCGTCAGATACGCAGTATTTT. It yields the protein CASLKRPPPGLAGGPSDTQYF.

With respect to this clonotype: Possible read error: a much larger clone is one base away. V and J are TRBV28 and TRBJ1-2; D gene ambiguous. The CDR3 is made up of 12 amino acids. Germline loops: CDR1 MDHEN, CDR2 SYDVKM. The CDR3 DNA is TGTGCCAGCATGGAGGGTTACTATGACTACACCTTC. It yields the protein CASMEGYYDYTF.

The J gene is TRBJ2-1, the V gene TRBV4-3, with 13 positions matching TRBD2. V trimming: 4 bases; J trimming: 2 bases; junction bases outside the gene matches: 5. The length of the CDR3 is 17 residues. Germline assignment: CDR1 LGHNA and CDR2 YSLEER. The CDR3 protein is CASSLGTSGITYNEQFF. For the CDR3, the DNA is TGCGCCAGCAGCCTTGGGACTAGCGGGATAACCTACAATGAGCAGTTCTTC.

This clonotype was found a few times. V gene TRBV27 combines with J gene TRBJ2-1; 8 nucleotides line up with TRBD2. Germline V gene sequence: CDR1 MNHEY, CDR2 SMNVEV (reference sequence). The CDR3 loop spans 15 amino acids. The trim removed 6 bases at V and 2 bases at J, leaving 6 bases unmatched. CDR3 sequence: CASRDGLAAYNEQFF. The CDR3 DNA reads as TGTGCCAGCAGGGATGGACTAGCCGCCTACAATGAGCAGTTCTTC.

This clonotype was recorded at least ten times. The rearrangement joins TRBV7-9 to TRBJ2-1, with TRBD2 identical over 13 bases. Germline V gives CDR1 SEHNR, CDR2 FQNEAQ (reference sequence). J lost 3 bases, V lost 4 bases, and 18 bases had no gene match. The CDR3 length is 21 residues. The CDR3 nucleotides read TGTGCCAGCAGCTACCTATTCCCCGGGACTAGCGGGATTCGCGACTACAATGAGCAGTTCTTC. Translating gives CASSYLFPGTSGIRDYNEQFF.

This clonotype appeared many times. The genes are TRBV29-1 and TRBJ2-1; D call uncertain. Germline assignment: CDR1 SQVTM and CDR2 ANQGSEA. Deletions cut 6 bases from V and 6 bases from J, with 12 bases between. CDR3 length: 12 amino acids. This CDR3 is CSVAFQPNEQFF. DNA of the CDR3: TGCAGCGTCGCGTTTCAGCCCAATGAGCAGTTCTTC.

This clonotype was seen repeatedly, ten times or more. CDR3 residues: CASSIGLAGGLYNEQFF. The CDR3 DNA reads as TGTGCCAGCAGTATCGGACTAGCGGGAGGGCTATACAATGAGCAGTTCTTC. The chain couples TRBV6-2 or TRBV6-3 to TRBJ2-1, with 15 bases identical to TRBD2. V gave up 5 bases and J gave up 4 bases; unmatched junction bases: 6. The CDR3 loop spans 17 amino acids. CDR1 and CDR2 from the germline V gene are MNHEY and SVGEGT.

This clonotype was counted a few times. The V call is TRBV24-1, the J call TRBJ2-3, with D possibly matching TRBD2 (6 bases). This CDR3 is 15 amino acids long. The V and J ends lost 4 bases and 0 bases respectively, with 10 bases between them. CDR1 is KGHDR and CDR2 is SFDVKD in the germline V gene. The CDR3 sequence: CATSESGYSTDTQYF. The CDR3 DNA follows: TGTGCCACCAGTGAAAGCGGGTATAGCACAGATACGCAGTATTTT.

The chain uses TRBV9 and TRBJ2-5; D is tentatively TRBD1 or TRBD2 (6 bases each). Germline loops: CDR1 SGDLS, CDR2 YYNGEE. Trimming took 3 bases from V and 1 from J, leaving 16 bases between them. The CDR3 has 16 amino acids. This CDR3 reads CASSAGHREAQETQYF. The CDR3 region has the DNA TGTGCCAGCAGCGCTGGGCACAGGGAGGCCCAAGAGACCCAGTACTTC.

DNA for the CDR3: TGTGCCAGCAGCTTAAACTCGAGACAGGGATCGAGAGAGACCCAGTACTTC. Protein product: CASSLNSRQGSRETQYF. This chain uses TRBV7-2 with TRBJ2-5; 7 nucleotides match TRBD1. Germline CDR1 reads SGHTA; CDR2 reads FQGNSA. Losses at the gene ends were 2 bases for V and 4 bases for J; bases not matched to a gene: 13. This CDR3 comprises 17 residues.

This clonotype has more than one count but fewer than ten. V usage is TRBV11-3 and J usage is TRBJ2-3; 9 positions agree with TRBD2. The CDR3 is made up of 18 amino acids. Trimming removed 1 base from V and 3 bases from J; junction bases left unmatched: 11. Looked up from germline, CDR1 is SGHNT and CDR2 is YENEEA. The CDR3 protein is CASSLGLAGRLVTDTQYF. The CDR3 nucleotides are TGTGCCAGCAGCTTAGGGCTAGCGGGAAGGTTGGTAACAGATACGCAGTATTTT.